The next 23 T cell receptor beta chains were all read from a single sample in a study of CD8 T cells in Susac syndrome. Random hexamers were used to reverse transcribe the RNA input (about 0.5 to 1 ug). TCRdb passed the immunoSEQ multiplex PCR reads through MiXCR, listing each CDR3 protein once. The repertoire holds about 290,000 distinct CDR3 sequences, approximately 90% seen once, with around 0.18% in the top ten. The sample comprised CD8+ T cells from PBMCs. The receptors shown here come from a human donor with multiple sclerosis.

The chain recombines TRBV20-1 with TRBJ1-1; no reliable D call. Germline CDR1 DFQATT, CDR2 SNEGSKA (reference sequence). Deletions cut 0 bases from V and 6 bases from J, with 8 bases between. The CDR3 consists of 12 residues. The CDR3 region is CSARDGSPEAFF. CDR3 DNA sequence: TGCAGTGCTAGAGATGGGAGTCCTGAAGCTTTCTTT.

The rearrangement links TRBV7-8 to TRBJ2-7; D gene uncertain. The V gene's germline CDR1 is SGHVS and CDR2 FQNEAQ. Trimming removed 3 bases at V and 3 bases at J, with 18 bases between. The length of the CDR3 is 16 residues. For the CDR3, the DNA is TGTGCCAGCAGCTTGGCCAGGATGGCCCCCTACTACGAGCAGTACTTC. Translated: CASSLARMAPYYEQYF.

The chain recombines TRBV3-1 with TRBJ1-5; D is undetermined. The CDR3 totals 13 residues. Germline assignment: CDR1 LGHDT and CDR2 YNNKEL (reference sequence). Between the trimmed V and J ends, which lost 1 base and 4 bases, there was a span of 5 bases. The CDR3 loop is CASSQAFNQPQHF. The CDR3 bases are TGTGCCAGCAGCCAAGCCTTTAATCAGCCCCAGCATTTT.

The chain combines TRBV27 with TRBJ1-5; D is possibly TRBD1 (5 bases). The CDR3 contains 15 residues. V lost 5 bases and J lost 3, with 14 bases in between. From germline, CDR1 is MNHEY and CDR2 SMNVEV (reference sequence). Here the CDR3 reads CASSVTWGFNQPQHF. The CDR3 DNA follows: TGTGCCAGCAGTGTCACTTGGGGGTTCAATCAGCCCCAGCATTTT.

The V gene is TRBV4-3, the J gene TRBJ2-2; a possible D gene is TRBD2 (6 bases). V was trimmed by 2 bases and J by 6 bases, leaving 19 bases between them. The CDR3 runs to 17 residues. Looked up from germline, CDR1 is LGHNA and CDR2 is YSLEER. CDR3 nucleotide sequence: TGCGCCAGCAGCCAAACTCCGGGACTCTACGGGCCCGGGGAGCTGTTTTTT. Protein product: CASSQTPGLYGPGELFF.

J is TRBJ1-1 and V is TRBV4-2; no clear D gene. V was pared by 3 bases and J by 10 bases, with 12 bases between. Germline assignment: CDR1 LGHNA and CDR2 YNFKEQ. The CDR3 extends over 12 amino acids. CDR3 residues: CASSQGDWRAFF. The DNA for the CDR3 is TGTGCCAGCAGCCAGGGCGACTGGCGAGCTTTCTTT.

The chain couples TRBV27 to TRBJ1-1, with unresolved D. The CDR3 is 14 amino acids. Germline-derived CDR1 and CDR2 are MNHEY and SMNVEV (reference sequence). V shed 3 bases and J shed 0 bases, with 8 bases lying between them. CDR3 protein: CASSFGDLNTEAFF. The CDR3 DNA reads as TGTGCCAGCAGTTTTGGGGATCTGAACACTGAAGCTTTCTTT.

The chain uses TRBV6-1 and TRBJ2-1, with a possible D match to TRBD2 (6 bases). Germline loops: CDR1 MNHNS, CDR2 SASEGT. V lost 6 bases to trimming and J lost 10 bases, with 16 bases between them. There are 13 residues in the CDR3. DNA for the CDR3: TGTGCCAGCAGACTACCGACGGGGGACGAGCAGTTCTTC. This gives the protein CASRLPTGDEQFF.

V is TRBV9 and J is TRBJ2-7, with D uncertain. Germline CDR1 is SGDLS and CDR2 is YYNGEE. This CDR3 comprises 13 residues. With 0 bases removed from V and 1 base from J, the gap between germline ends came to 5 bases. DNA for the CDR3: TGTGCCAGCAGCGTAGCTCCTTCCTACGAGCAGTACTTC. It codes for CASSVAPSYEQYF.

V usage is TRBV9 and J usage is TRBJ1-2, with D perhaps matching TRBD1 (5 bases). Germline V gene sequence: CDR1 SGDLS, CDR2 YYNGEE. This CDR3 region has 13 residues. The V end was cut by 3 bases, the J end by 4 bases, with 10 bases between. The CDR3 DNA follows: TGTGCCAGCAGCGCCGGGACGGCCTATGGCTACACCTTC. Protein product: CASSAGTAYGYTF.

This clonotype was observed once. CDR3 sequence reads: CASSQEKGVPGELFF. The DNA for the CDR3 is TGTGCCAGCAGCCAAGAGAAAGGGGTACCCGGGGAGCTGTTTTTT. The gene calls are TRBV4-2 and TRBJ2-2; tentative D call: TRBD1 (5 bases). CDR1 is LGHNA, CDR2 YNFKEQ, per germline. CDR3 length: 15 residues. Deletions cut 0 bases from V and 6 bases from J, with 11 bases between.

The table lists this clonotype with a count of one. The chain's CDR3 is CASSPTSGGASGANVLTF. CDR3 DNA: TGTGCCAGCAGCCCTACTAGCGGGGGGGCGTCTGGGGCCAACGTCCTGACTTTC. The chain has TRBV6-1 and TRBJ2-6, with 13 bases that match TRBD2. Germline lookup yields CDR1 MNHNS and CDR2 SASEGT. This CDR3 has 18 amino acids. The V gene end was trimmed by 6 bases and the J gene end by 1 base; junction bases not matched to a gene: 6.

A single count supports this clonotype. The chain carries TRBV7-2 and TRBJ1-2, with no clear D. Germline assignment: CDR1 SGHTA and CDR2 FQGNSA. The CDR3 contains 14 residues. Trimming left V 3 bases short and J 5 bases short, with 13 bases between. The CDR3 DNA reads as TGTGCCAGCAGCTTTATCACAGCTCGATATGGCTACACCTTC. This sequence encodes CASSFITARYGYTF. The whole variable domain, remainder taken from reference TRBV7-2 and TRBJ1-2, is GAGVSQSPSNKVTEKGKDVELRCDPISGHTALYWYRQSLGQGLEFLIYFQGNSAPDKSGLPSDRFSAERTGGSVSTLTIQRTQQEDSAVYLCASSFITARYGYTFGSGTRLTVV.

The CDR3 DNA sequence: TGTGCCAGCAGCCAAGATACGCGCTCCCCTTACAGGTGTGAGCAGCCCCAGCATTTT. Protein product: CASSQDTRSPYRCEQPQHF. V and J are TRBV4-2 and TRBJ1-5; TRBD1 might be the D (5 bases). The CDR3 has 19 amino acids. Per the germline V gene, CDR1 is LGHNA and CDR2 is YNFKEQ. The V end was cut by 0 bases, the J end by 7 bases, with 25 bases between.

This rearrangement joins TRBV2 to TRBJ2-5; 8 bases match TRBD2. The CDR3 runs 17 residues. Germline V gene data show CDR1 as SNHLY and CDR2 as FYNNEI. The trim removed 5 bases at V and 3 bases at J, leaving 14 bases unmatched. For the CDR3, the DNA is TGTGCCAGCAGTCAGGACAGTCGGGGGGGTTTTAAAGAGACCCAGTACTTC. Protein sequence: CASSQDSRGGFKETQYF. Variable domain in full (rest from reference TRBV2 and TRBJ2-5): EPEVTQTPSHQVTQMGQEVILRCVPISNHLYFYWYRQILGQKVEFLVSFYNNEISEKSEIFDDQFSVERPDGSNFTLKIRSTKLEDSAMYFCASSQDSRGGFKETQYFGPGTRLLVL.

The CDR3 DNA is TGTGCCAGCAGCTTGGCCCCGACGGGGGTTAACAATGAGCAGTTCTTC. Amino acids: CASSLAPTGVNNEQFF. The chain employs TRBV11-1 and TRBJ2-1; D is possibly TRBD2 (6 bases). V was clipped by 3 bases and J by 5 bases, with 17 bases between them. CDR1 and CDR2 from the germline V gene are SGHAT and FQDESV (reference sequence). The CDR3 has 16 amino acids.

This clonotype has only one observation. V usage is TRBV6-2 or TRBV6-3 and J usage is TRBJ2-1; TRBD2 agrees at 10 bases. The germline gives CDR1 MNHEY, CDR2 SVGEGT. V gave up 6 bases and J gave up 8 bases; unmatched junction bases: 10. The CDR3 has 15 amino acids. The chain's CDR3 is CASSRSGGAADEQFF. CDR3 sequence (DNA): TGTGCCAGCAGCCGCAGCGGGGGGGCCGCGGATGAGCAGTTCTTC.

The chain is built from TRBV25-1 and TRBJ2-5; 9 nucleotides line up with TRBD1. The CDR3 has 15 residues. From germline, CDR1 is MGHDK and CDR2 SYGVNS. Unmatched junction bases numbered 9, after V lost 7 bases and J lost 3 bases. The CDR3: CASNSGQGREETQYF. The CDR3 DNA is TGTGCCAGCAACTCGGGACAGGGTAGGGAAGAGACCCAGTACTTC.

This chain links TRBV19 with TRBJ1-5, with D perhaps matching TRBD1 (5 bases). Looked up from germline, CDR1 is LNHDA and CDR2 is SQIVND (reference sequence). The CDR3 has 14 residues. Trimming stripped 5 bases from V and 6 bases from J, with 14 bases between. CDR3 coding DNA: TGTGCCAGTAGTTTGTGGGGGGGGGTTCAGCCCCAGCATTTT. Translation gives CASSLWGGVQPQHF.

The genes are TRBV27 and TRBJ1-1; D possibly corresponds to TRBD1 (5 bases). In germline, CDR1 is MNHEY, CDR2 SMNVEV (reference sequence). The CDR3 consists of 16 residues. V was clipped by 5 bases and J by 5 bases, with 21 bases between them. The DNA of the CDR3 is TGTGCCAGCAGTCCAGAAGGGGCGCCGGGTTGGACTGAAGCTTTCTTT. This encodes CASSPEGAPGWTEAFF.

The gene calls are TRBV4-3 and TRBJ1-6; D is possibly TRBD1 (6 bases). CDR1 is LGHNA and CDR2 is YSLEER in the germline V gene. This CDR3 has 17 residues. Trimming took 0 bases from V and 6 from J, leaving 15 bases between them. CDR3 DNA: TGCGCCAGCAGCCAAGAACCAGGGGATGGGGGTAATTCACCCCTCCACTTT. Its translation is CASSQEPGDGGNSPLHF.

This chain uses TRBV20-1 with TRBJ2-1; D possibly corresponds to TRBD2 (5 bases). Deletions cut 1 base from V and 5 bases from J, with 18 bases between. The CDR3 sequence is 16 residues long. CDR1 is DFQATT, CDR2 SNEGSKA, per germline (reference sequence). CDR3 residues: CSARGYGLGVDNEQFF. CDR3 DNA: TGCAGTGCTAGAGGGTACGGTCTCGGGGTGGACAATGAGCAGTTCTTC.

The chain links TRBV28 to TRBJ2-1; unclear D gene. The J call is in doubt because the DNA end fits TRBJ2-7 better. The CDR3 loop spans 13 amino acids. The germline V gene encodes CDR1 MDHEN and CDR2 SYDVKM. The CDR3 region has the DNA TGTGCCAGCAGTCCGGCCGGTTACCACGAGCAGTACTTC. It is translated as CASSPAGYHEQYF.